This entry lists 14 T cell receptor beta chains sequenced from one sample in a study of blood T cell repertoires in COVID-19. Only in-frame clones appear in the TCRdb table, and some are missing; sequencing was by immunoSEQ multiplex PCR. The table shows around 250,000 clones, with about four fifths occurring only once. The sequenced sample was peripheral blood. All receptors derive from a woman between 18 and 29 years old with acute or convalescent COVID-19.

This chain uses TRBV18 with TRBJ2-1; maybe TRBD2 (6 bases). CDR1 and CDR2 (germline): KGHSH, LQKENI. Trimming took 2 bases from V and 8 from J, leaving 16 bases between them. This CDR3 has 15 residues. This CDR3 is CASSPSREVKDEQFF. As DNA, the CDR3 is TGTGCCAGCTCACCATCGAGGGAGGTCAAGGATGAGCAGTTCTTC.

The gene calls are TRBV27 and TRBJ1-1; 9 positions match TRBD1. The germline CDR1 and CDR2 sequences are MNHEY and SMNVEV (reference sequence). The length of the CDR3 is 13 residues. The J segment lost 6 bases and the V segment lost 7 bases, leaving 6 bases of the junction unmatched. The CDR3 reads CASNRRQGAEAFF. The DNA of the CDR3 is TGTGCCAGCAATAGGAGACAGGGGGCTGAAGCTTTCTTT.

The gene calls are TRBV27 and TRBJ2-5, with a weak D call TRBD2 (7 bases). The V and J ends lost 5 bases and 4 bases respectively, with 26 bases between them. CDR1 is MNHEY and CDR2 is SMNVEV in the germline V gene (reference sequence). This CDR3 has 18 amino acids. CDR3 region: CASSHPGAGVGVPETQYF. In nucleotides, the CDR3 is TGTGCCAGCAGTCATCCGGGGGCGGGAGTGGGGGTCCCAGAGACCCAGTACTTC.

V and J are TRBV25-1 and TRBJ1-5; maybe TRBD1 (5 bases). CDR1 is MGHDK, CDR2 SYGVNS, per germline. Trimming took off 9 bases at V and 4 bases at J, with 10 bases between the two ends. This CDR3 contains 12 residues. For the CDR3, the DNA is TGTGCCAGATTAGACAGTAATCAGCCCCAGCATTTT. It translates to CARLDSNQPQHF.

The rearrangement links TRBV27 to TRBJ2-7, with 9 bases fitting TRBD1. Germline loops: CDR1 MNHEY, CDR2 SMNVEV (reference sequence). The CDR3 sequence is 14 residues long. Trimming cost V 0 bases and J 7 bases; bases outside gene matches: 4. The CDR3 coding sequence is TGTGCCAGCAGTTTATCGAACAGGGGGCATGAGCAGTACTTC. Amino acids: CASSLSNRGHEQYF.

V usage is TRBV5-6 and J usage is TRBJ1-2; 9 bases are shared with TRBD1. V dropped 4 bases and J dropped 8; count of bases not matched to a gene: 6. The CDR3 totals 13 residues. The germline V gene has CDR1 SGHDT and CDR2 YYEEEE. The CDR3 region has the DNA TGTGCCAGCAGCAGAGGACAGGGGATCGGCTACACCTTC. Translation: CASSRGQGIGYTF. The full variable domain, completed using reference TRBV5-6 and TRBJ1-2, is DAGVTQSPTHLIKTRGQQVTLRCSPKSGHDTVSWYQQALGQGPQFIFQYYEEEERQRGNFPDRFSGHQFPNYSSELNVNALLLGDSALYLCASSRGQGIGYTFGSGTRLTVV.

The CDR3 loop reads CASSTQGTEAFF. CDR3 in DNA: TGTGCCAGCAGTACCCAGGGCACTGAAGCTTTCTTT. The chain joins TRBV2 to TRBJ1-1, with D possibly TRBD1 on 5 matching bases. The ends were cut back, 5 bases at V and 4 bases at J, with 8 bases in the middle. This CDR3 has 12 amino acids. Germline V gene lookup returns CDR1 SNHLY and CDR2 FYNNEI.

The chain combines TRBV11-3 with TRBJ1-1; 10 positions agree with TRBD1. There are 14 residues in the CDR3. Germline assignment: CDR1 SGHNT and CDR2 YENEEA. The trim removed 4 bases at V and 5 bases at J, leaving 4 bases unmatched. CDR3 sequence reads: CASSSTGGKTEAFF. The CDR3 DNA reads TGTGCCAGCAGCTCGACAGGGGGCAAAACTGAAGCTTTCTTT.

This chain uses TRBV5-6 with TRBJ2-7, with a tentative D call TRBD2 (5 bases). V shed 4 bases and J shed 2 bases, with 13 bases lying between them. The CDR3 has 14 amino acids. From germline, CDR1 is SGHDT and CDR2 YYEEEE. The CDR3 DNA is TGTGCCAGCAGCCCGGTCCAGGAGGCCTACGAGCAGTACTTC. It yields the protein CASSPVQEAYEQYF.

The CDR3: CASSQGPLAGGQETQYF. The CDR3 DNA is TGTGCCAGCAGCCAAGGCCCACTAGCGGGAGGTCAGGAGACCCAGTACTTC. J is TRBJ2-5 and V is TRBV4-2, with 12 bases fitting TRBD2. The germline CDR1 and CDR2 sequences are LGHNA and YNFKEQ. V shed 1 base and J 5 bases; nucleotides not matched to a gene: 8. The CDR3 has 17 amino acids.

V and J are TRBV7-2 and TRBJ2-2; 11 nucleotides match TRBD2. The germline V gene has CDR1 SGHTA and CDR2 FQGNSA. The CDR3 extends over 16 amino acids. V trimming: 1 base; J trimming: 4 bases; junction bases outside the gene matches: 2. CDR3: CASSLGLAGGTGELFF. The CDR3 bases are TGTGCCAGCAGCTTAGGGCTAGCGGGGGGCACCGGGGAGCTGTTTTTT. The variable domain in full, with the rest retrieved from reference TRBV7-2 and TRBJ2-2, is GAGVSQSPSNKVTEKGKDVELRCDPISGHTALYWYRQSLGQGLEFLIYFQGNSAPDKSGLPSDRFSAERTGGSVSTLTIQRTQQEDSAVYLCASSLGLAGGTGELFFGEGSRLTVL.

The rearrangement joins TRBV9 to TRBJ2-5; TRBD2 aligns across 10 bases. V shed 4 bases, J shed 2 bases, and the junction held 5 bases outside the gene matches. Germline assignment: CDR1 SGDLS and CDR2 YYNGEE. This CDR3 comprises 15 residues. DNA of the CDR3: TGTGCCAGCAGCCCTCAGACTAGCGGGCAAGAGACCCAGTACTTC. Translating gives CASSPQTSGQETQYF. Looking up the rest from reference TRBV9 and TRBJ2-5 gives the full variable domain: DSGVTQTPKHLITATGQRVTLRCSPRSGDLSVYWYQQSLDQGLQFLIQYYNGEERAKGNILERFSAQQFPDLHSELNLSSLELGDSALYFCASSPQTSGQETQYFGPGTRLLVL.

The chain combines TRBV2 with TRBJ1-2; 9 bases align to TRBD1. The length of the CDR3 is 16 residues. V gave up 1 base and J gave up 1 base; unmatched junction bases: 4. Germline CDR1 reads SNHLY; CDR2 reads FYNNEI. The CDR3 here is CASSEDRDRVNYGYTF. In DNA form, the CDR3 reads TGTGCCAGCAGTGAAGACAGGGACAGGGTTAACTATGGCTACACCTTC.

The gene calls are TRBV7-2 and TRBJ2-2, with TRBD2 as a possible D gene (5 bases). Germline CDR1 is SGHTA and CDR2 is FQGNSA. Trimming took off 5 bases at V and 5 bases at J, with 15 bases between the two ends. The CDR3 covers 15 residues. DNA for the CDR3: TGTGCCAGCAGCCCTTGGACTTTCCGAACCGGGGAGCTGTTTTTT. Translated: CASSPWTFRTGELFF.